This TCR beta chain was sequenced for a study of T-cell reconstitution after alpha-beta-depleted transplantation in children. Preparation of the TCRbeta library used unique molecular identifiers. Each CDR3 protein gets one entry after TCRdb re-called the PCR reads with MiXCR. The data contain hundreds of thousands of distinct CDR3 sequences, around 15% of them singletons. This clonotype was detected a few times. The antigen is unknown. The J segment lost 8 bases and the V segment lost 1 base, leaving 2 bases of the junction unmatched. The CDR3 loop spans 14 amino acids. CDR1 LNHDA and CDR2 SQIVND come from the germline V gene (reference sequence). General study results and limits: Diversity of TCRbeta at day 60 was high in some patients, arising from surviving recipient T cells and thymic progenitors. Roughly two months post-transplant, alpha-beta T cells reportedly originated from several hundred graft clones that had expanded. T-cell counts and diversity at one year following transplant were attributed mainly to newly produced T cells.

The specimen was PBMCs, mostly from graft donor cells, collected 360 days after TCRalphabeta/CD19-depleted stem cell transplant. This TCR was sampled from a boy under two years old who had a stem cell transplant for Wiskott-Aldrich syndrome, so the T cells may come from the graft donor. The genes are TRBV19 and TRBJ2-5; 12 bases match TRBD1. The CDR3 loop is CASSIGDRGLTQYF. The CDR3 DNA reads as TGTGCCAGTAGTATAGGGGACAGGGGGCTAACCCAGTACTTC.